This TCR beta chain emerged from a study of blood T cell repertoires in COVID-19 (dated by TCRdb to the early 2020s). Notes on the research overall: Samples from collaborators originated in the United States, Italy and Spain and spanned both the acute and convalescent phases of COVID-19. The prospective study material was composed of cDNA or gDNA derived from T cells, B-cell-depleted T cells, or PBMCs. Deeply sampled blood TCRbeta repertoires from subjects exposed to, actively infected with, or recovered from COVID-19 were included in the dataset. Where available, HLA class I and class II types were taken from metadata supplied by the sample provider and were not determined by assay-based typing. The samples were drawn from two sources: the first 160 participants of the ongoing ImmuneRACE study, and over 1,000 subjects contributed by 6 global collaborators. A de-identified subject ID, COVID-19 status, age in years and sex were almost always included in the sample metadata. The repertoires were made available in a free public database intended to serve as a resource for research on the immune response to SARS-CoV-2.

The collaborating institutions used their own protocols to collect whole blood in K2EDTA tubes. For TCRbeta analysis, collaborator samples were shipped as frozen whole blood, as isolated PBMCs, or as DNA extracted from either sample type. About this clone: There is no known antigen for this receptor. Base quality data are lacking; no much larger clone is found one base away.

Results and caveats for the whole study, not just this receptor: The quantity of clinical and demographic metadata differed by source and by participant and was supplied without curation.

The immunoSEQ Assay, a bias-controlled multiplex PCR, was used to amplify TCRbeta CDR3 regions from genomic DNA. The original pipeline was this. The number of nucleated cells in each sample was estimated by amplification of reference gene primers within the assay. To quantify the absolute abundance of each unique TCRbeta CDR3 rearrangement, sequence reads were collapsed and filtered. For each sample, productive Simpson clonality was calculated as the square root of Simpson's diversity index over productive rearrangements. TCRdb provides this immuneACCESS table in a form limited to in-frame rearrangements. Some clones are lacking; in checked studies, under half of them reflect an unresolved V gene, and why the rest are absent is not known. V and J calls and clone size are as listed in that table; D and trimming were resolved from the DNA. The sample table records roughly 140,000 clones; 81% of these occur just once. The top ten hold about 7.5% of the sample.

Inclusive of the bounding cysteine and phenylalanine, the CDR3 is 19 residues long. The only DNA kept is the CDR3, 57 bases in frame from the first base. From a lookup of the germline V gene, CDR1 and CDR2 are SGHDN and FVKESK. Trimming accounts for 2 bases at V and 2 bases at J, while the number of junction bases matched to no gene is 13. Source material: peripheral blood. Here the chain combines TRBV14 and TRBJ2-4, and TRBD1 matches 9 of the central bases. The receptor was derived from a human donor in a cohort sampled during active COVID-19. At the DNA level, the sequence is TGTGCCAGCAGCCAATTTCCCGGGACAGGGACCGCTACCAAAAACATTCAGTACTTC. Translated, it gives CASSQFPGTGTATKNIQYF.